Below are 15 T cell receptor beta chains sequenced from a single sample in a study of blood T cells in healthy people across ages. PCR was performed a second time for about 7 to 11 cycles using a sample-barcoded 5' primer and a J-beta primer mix. TCRdb ran MiXCR on the 5' RACE reads and lists one entry per CDR3 protein. The sample has about 1.8 million distinct CDR3 sequences; around half are singletons. Sequencing was performed on blood. The receptors here all came from a woman aged 40 to 55 in good health.

This clonotype has just a few counts. The rearrangement joins TRBV7-8 to TRBJ1-2; 9 bases line up with TRBD1. The CDR3 totals 16 residues. V dropped 1 base and J dropped 2; count of bases not matched to a gene: 5. CDR1 is SGHVS, CDR2 FQNEAQ, per germline. The CDR3 here is CASSLDSTGGNYGYTF. As DNA, the CDR3 is TGTGCCAGCAGCTTAGATTCGACAGGGGGGAACTATGGCTACACCTTC.

In its sample, this clonotype was seen a few times. This chain uses TRBV2 with TRBJ2-1; D might be TRBD2 (7 bases). Germline CDR1 is SNHLY and CDR2 is FYNNEI. This CDR3 has 15 amino acids. Trimming pared 5 bases from V and 7 bases from J, leaving 18 bases between. As DNA, the CDR3 is TGTGCCAGCAGTTTGGAAGGGGGGGCCACGAATGAGCAGTTCTTC. Translating it yields CASSLEGGATNEQFF.

The chain recombines TRBV27 with TRBJ1-1; no clear D gene. CDR1 is MNHEY and CDR2 is SMNVEV in the germline V gene (reference sequence). V was clipped by 4 bases and J by 7 bases, with 7 bases between them. This CDR3 has 11 amino acids. This CDR3 reads CASSSQFEAFF. As DNA, the CDR3 is TGTGCCAGCAGTTCCCAGTTTGAAGCTTTCTTT.

This clonotype was observed many times. V gene TRBV6-2 or TRBV6-3 combines with J gene TRBJ2-3; D gene unclear. The V end was cut by 2 bases, the J end by 0 bases, with 6 bases between. CDR3 length: 14 residues. Germline assignment: CDR1 MNHEY and CDR2 SVGEGT. CDR3: CASSYPDSTDTQYF. DNA for the CDR3: TGTGCCAGCAGTTACCCGGACAGCACAGATACGCAGTATTTT.

Note on this clonotype: Its ends do not fully match the called genes, so a read error is possible. The gene calls are TRBV5-1 and TRBJ2-6; 9 nucleotides align to TRBD1. Germline V lookup: CDR1 SGHRS, CDR2 YFSETQ. The CDR3 consists of 20 residues. The CDR3 coding sequence is TGCGCCAGCAGCTTGGATCCCCCGGGGACAGGGTACTCTGGGGCCAACGCCCTGACTTTC. Its protein product is CASSLDPPGTGYSGANALTF.

The chain links TRBV20-1 to TRBJ2-1; D call uncertain. The germline V and J ends were trimmed by 5 bases and 4 bases, with 21 bases remaining between them. The CDR3 loop spans 16 amino acids. Germline loops: CDR1 DFQATT, CDR2 SNEGSKA (reference sequence). The DNA for the CDR3 is TGCAGTGCTTTCCCTTTGCTTGGCGGCGAGTACAATGAGCAGTTCTTC. It yields the protein CSAFPLLGGEYNEQFF.

This clonotype was recorded a few times. This rearrangement joins TRBV20-1 to TRBJ1-2; 7 nucleotides match TRBD1. In germline, CDR1 is DFQATT, CDR2 SNEGSKA (reference sequence). There are 13 residues in the CDR3. J gave up 4 bases and V 6 bases, and 8 bases lay outside the gene matches. The CDR3 here is CSARSGTAYGYTF. The CDR3, as DNA: TGCAGTGCGCGTTCCGGGACAGCCTATGGCTACACCTTC.

The V call is TRBV2, the J call TRBJ2-2, with 8 positions matching TRBD1. Per the germline V gene, CDR1 is SNHLY and CDR2 is FYNNEI. J lost 2 bases, V lost 9 bases, and 2 bases had no gene match. The CDR3 contains 13 residues. CDR3 in amino acids: CARDRVNTGELFF. In DNA, the CDR3 is TGTGCCAGGGACAGGGTAAACACCGGGGAGCTGTTTTTT.

The gene calls are TRBV28 and TRBJ2-5; 10 nucleotides line up with TRBD2. The CDR3 runs 16 residues. Germline values: CDR1 MDHEN, CDR2 SYDVKM. Trimming removed 3 bases from V and 0 bases from J; junction bases left unmatched: 4. The CDR3 DNA is TGTGCCAGCAGTTTTAAGCGGGGGGGAGACCAAGAGACCCAGTACTTC. Translating it yields CASSFKRGGDQETQYF.

The rearrangement links TRBV7-9 to TRBJ2-5, with a weak D call TRBD1 (6 bases). The CDR3 consists of 16 residues. Germline V gives CDR1 SEHNR, CDR2 FQNEAQ (reference sequence). V lost 0 bases and J lost 4, with 15 bases in between. The CDR3 loop reads CASSLALGAVGETQYF. In DNA, the CDR3 is TGTGCCAGCAGCTTAGCTCTGGGGGCGGTTGGAGAGACCCAGTACTTC.

This clonotype was observed a handful of times. V usage is TRBV13 and J usage is TRBJ2-3; 7 bases match TRBD1. The germline V gene encodes CDR1 PRHDT and CDR2 FYEKMQ (reference sequence). The CDR3 contains 12 residues. Unmatched junction bases numbered 6, after V lost 7 bases and J lost 8 bases. In nucleotides, the CDR3 is TGTGCCAGCAAGGGGGCGGACGGTACGCAGTATTTT. This codes for CASKGADGTQYF. Complete variable domain (other parts from reference TRBV13 and TRBJ2-3): AAGVIQSPRHLIKEKRETATLKCYPIPRHDTVYWYQQGPGQDPQFLISFYEKMQSDKGSIPDRFSAQQFSDYHSELNMSSLELGDSALYFCASKGADGTQYFGPGTRLTVL.

The V and J genes are TRBV28 and TRBJ1-2; 7 positions match TRBD1. Germline loops: CDR1 MDHEN, CDR2 SYDVKM. With 5 bases clipped from V and 5 bases from J, the junction kept 11 bases outside the gene matches. The CDR3 length is 15 residues. CDR3 residues: CASSPGTVILYGYTF. DNA for the CDR3: TGTGCCAGCAGTCCCGGGACAGTTATACTATATGGCTACACCTTC.

This clonotype was seen more than once but under ten times. The V call is TRBV20-1, the J call TRBJ1-2; 8 nucleotides match TRBD1. CDR3 length: 14 amino acids. The germline gives CDR1 DFQATT, CDR2 SNEGSKA (reference sequence). The junction had 7 bases not matched to a gene; V was cut back by 1 base and J by 6 bases. CDR3 coding DNA: TGCAGTGCTAGAGTACAGGGGGGCAGTGATGGCTACACCTTC. It yields the protein CSARVQGGSDGYTF.

This chain connects TRBV7-6 to TRBJ2-7; TRBD1 might be the D (5 bases). The CDR3 has 17 residues. The V gene's germline CDR1 is SGHVS and CDR2 FNYEAQ. V lost 2 bases and J lost 1, with 18 bases in between. In nucleotides, the CDR3 is TGTGCCAGCAGCTTAACCCAGGGTACCTGGACGTCCTACGAGCAGTACTTC. Its translation is CASSLTQGTWTSYEQYF.

The V and J genes are TRBV4-3 and TRBJ2-1, with D uncertain. V was shortened by 1 base and J by 6 bases, with 22 bases between the two germline ends. The CDR3 is made up of 18 amino acids. The germline V gene encodes CDR1 LGHNA and CDR2 YSLEER. The CDR3 DNA reads as TGCGCCAGCAGCCAAGCGCCGTACGGCATCAACCAAGCCAATGAGCAGTTCTTC. As protein: CASSQAPYGINQANEQFF.